The 20 T cell receptor beta chains given below trace back to one sample, sequenced in a study of vaccination and CD4 T cells after COVID-19. With the Oncomine TCR Beta short-read assay, DNA from cultured CD4+ T cells was sequenced. TCRdb reanalysed the PCR reads using MiXCR and keeps one entry per CDR3 protein. The sample consists of approximately 12,000 distinct CDR3 sequences, more than 60% of them appearing once. These TCRs are of unknown antigen specificity. Treatment denoted: approximately 10-day PBMC culture with coronavirus spike peptide pools or control peptides (ViraFEST assay). The sample consisted of CD4+ T cells from blood, cultured in vitro. These receptors originate from a human donor who had recovered from COVID-19.

In its sample, this clonotype was seen a few times. The rearrangement links TRBV21-1 to TRBJ2-1; TRBD1 is taken as the D call from the table, unchecked against the DNA. TRBV21-1 counts as a pseudogene. The CDR3 is made up of 15 amino acids. CDR3 nucleotide sequence: TGTGCCAGCAGCAAGACAGGGGGCGACTACAATGAGCAGTTCTTC. Protein: CASSKTGGDYNEQFF.

The rearrangement uses TRBV24-1 and TRBJ2-7; 7 bases fit TRBD1. The germline CDR1 and CDR2 sequences are KGHDR and SFDVKD. V lost 5 bases, J lost 3 bases, and 0 bases stayed unmatched. The CDR3 runs to 12 residues. The CDR3, as DNA: TGTGCCACCAGTGGGGACAGCTACGAGCAGTACTTC. The encoded protein is CATSGDSYEQYF.

The chain links TRBV7-2 to TRBJ1-5; no reliable D call. The CDR3 loop spans 16 amino acids. Trimming pared 0 bases from V and 0 bases from J, leaving 9 bases between. Germline V gene data show CDR1 as SGHTA and CDR2 as FQGNSA. The CDR3 here is CASSLALRYSNQPQHF. The DNA of the CDR3 is TGTGCCAGCAGCTTAGCGCTCCGGTATAGCAATCAGCCCCAGCATTTT.

The chain is built from TRBV7-9 and TRBJ1-2, with D maybe TRBD1 (5 bases). Germline V CDR1 and CDR2: SEHNR, FQNEAQ (reference sequence). CDR3 length equals 15 residues. Trimming shortened V by 5 bases and J by 10 bases, and 23 bases separated the two germline ends. The CDR3 spells CASSETGTPPADYTF. In DNA, the CDR3 is TGTGCCAGCAGCGAAACCGGGACGCCCCCAGCAGACTACACCTTC.

This sequence joins TRBV7-2 and TRBJ2-3; 7 nucleotides agree with TRBD1. Germline loops: CDR1 SGHTA, CDR2 FQGNSA. This CDR3 region has 15 residues. V was clipped by 0 bases and J by 8 bases; unmatched bases: 8. CDR3 sequence reads: CASSLAERGRGTQYF. CDR3 coding DNA: TGTGCCAGCAGCTTAGCGGAGAGGGGGCGCGGTACGCAGTATTTT.

The V and J genes are TRBV4-2 and TRBJ2-1; TRBD2 matches 8 bases. The CDR3 runs 15 residues. Germline CDR1 and CDR2: LGHNA and YNFKEQ. J lost 5 bases, V lost 3 bases, and 6 bases had no gene match. The CDR3 spells CASSQRAGGDNEQFF. DNA of the CDR3: TGTGCCAGCAGCCAGAGGGCGGGAGGAGACAATGAGCAGTTCTTC.

The V and J genes are TRBV6-4 and TRBJ1-6; possibly TRBD1 for D (5 bases). The CDR3 is 13 residues long. The V gene's germline CDR1 is MRHNA and CDR2 SNTAGT. Between the trimmed V and J ends, which lost 2 bases and 8 bases, there was a span of 7 bases. CDR3: CASSDGDYSPLHF. In DNA form, the CDR3 reads TGTGCCAGCAGTGACGGGGACTATTCACCCCTCCACTTT.

The rearrangement links TRBV7-9 to TRBJ2-1; 10 nucleotides match TRBD1. Germline V gene lookup returns CDR1 SEHNR and CDR2 FQNEAQ (reference sequence). The ends lost 4 bases at V and 9 bases at J; junction bases unmatched: 9. The CDR3 sequence is 15 residues long. CDR3 amino acids: CASSSVGQGFGEQFF. CDR3 in DNA: TGTGCCAGCAGCTCAGTGGGACAGGGGTTTGGTGAGCAGTTCTTC.

This clonotype has only a few counts. V is TRBV20-1 and J is TRBJ1-1, with 7 bases that match TRBD1. The CDR3 consists of 15 residues. J gave up 2 bases and V 5 bases, and 11 bases lay outside the gene matches. The germline CDR1 and CDR2 sequences are DFQATT and SNEGSKA (reference sequence). The CDR3 here is CSADLNRGENTEAFF. The CDR3 DNA sequence: TGCAGTGCTGATCTTAACAGGGGAGAAAACACTGAAGCTTTCTTT.

The chain joins TRBV6-1 to TRBJ1-1; D is ambiguous. CDR1 and CDR2 (germline): MNHNS, SASEGT. Between the trimmed V and J ends, which lost 0 bases and 4 bases, there was a span of 12 bases. The CDR3 is 15 amino acids. CDR3 bases: TGTGCCAGCAGTGAAGCGCTTGGTGGCGGCACTGAAGCTTTCTTT. It translates to CASSEALGGGTEAFF.

The V gene is TRBV6-1, the J gene TRBJ2-1; no firm D call. The CDR3 is made up of 13 amino acids. Germline V gene sequence: CDR1 MNHNS, CDR2 SASEGT. Trimming pared 7 bases from V and 9 bases from J, leaving 16 bases between. The CDR3 DNA is TGTGCCAGCACCGAGATAGGGCGGAGTGAGCAGTTCTTC. Protein sequence: CASTEIGRSEQFF.

V and J are TRBV18 and TRBJ1-1; D not certain. Deletions cut 6 bases from V and 0 bases from J, with 8 bases between. The germline V gene has CDR1 KGHSH and CDR2 LQKENI. CDR3 length: 13 residues. This CDR3 reads CASSASLNTEAFF. The CDR3 DNA reads as TGTGCCAGCTCGGCCTCATTGAACACTGAAGCTTTCTTT.

The chain is built from TRBV20-1 and TRBJ1-5; D is unresolved. The CDR3 contains 15 residues. The V end lost 2 bases, the J end lost 0 bases, and 11 bases lay between the germline ends. CDR1 is DFQATT and CDR2 is SNEGSKA in the germline V gene (reference sequence). The CDR3 nucleotides are TGCAGTGCTAGAATGGAGGGCAATAGCAATCAGCCCCAGCATTTT. This gives the protein CSARMEGNSNQPQHF.

This clonotype appeared a few times. The gene calls are TRBV6-2 or TRBV6-3 and TRBJ1-2; TRBD1 is a possible D gene (5 bases). Trimming removed 4 bases from V and 4 bases from J, with 13 bases in between. Germline CDR1 and CDR2: MNHEY and SVGEGT. The CDR3 sequence is 14 residues long. The CDR3 protein is CASSSATVPYGYTF. The CDR3 region has the DNA TGTGCCAGCAGTTCCGCGACAGTTCCCTATGGCTACACCTTC.

In this sample, this clonotype turned up a few times. The CDR3 protein is CASSPSGEAFF. The DNA of the CDR3 is TGTGCCAGCAGCCCATCAGGAGAAGCTTTCTTT. This rearrangement joins TRBV7-2 to TRBJ1-1, with unresolved D. The V gene lost 5 bases and the J gene lost 8 bases, with 9 bases spanning the gap. The CDR3 consists of 11 residues. Germline V gene data show CDR1 as SGHTA and CDR2 as FQGNSA.

The chain is built from TRBV20-1 and TRBJ2-7, with D unresolved. The CDR3 length is 12 residues. CDR1 and CDR2 from the germline V gene are DFQATT and SNEGSKA (reference sequence). In DNA form, the CDR3 reads TGCAGCGTAGTGAACCTCGGGTACGAGCAGTACTTC. It is translated as CSVVNLGYEQYF.

The rearrangement links TRBV27 to TRBJ2-4; 12 positions agree with TRBD2. This CDR3 is built from 15 residues. Trimming cost V 4 bases and J 9 bases; bases outside gene matches: 7. Per germline, CDR1 MNHEY and CDR2 SMNVEV (reference sequence). The CDR3 DNA is TGTGCCAGCAGTTCGTCGACTAGCGGGAGTGTCATTCAGTACTTC. Protein product: CASSSSTSGSVIQYF.

The V and J genes are TRBV6-2 or TRBV6-3 and TRBJ2-1, with D perhaps assigned TRBD1 or TRBD2 (5 bases each). V lost 5 bases, J lost 0 bases, and 11 bases lay in between. Germline V gene lookup returns CDR1 MNHEY and CDR2 SVGEGT. The CDR3 extends over 15 amino acids. In DNA, the CDR3 is TGTGCCAGCAGTCCCCGGGACCACTCCTACAATGAGCAGTTCTTC. Translation gives CASSPRDHSYNEQFF.

The chain employs TRBV30 and TRBJ2-3; possible D gene TRBD1, 5 bases. The CDR3 consists of 15 residues. V was trimmed by 0 bases and J by 2 bases, leaving 12 bases between them. Per germline, CDR1 GTSNPN and CDR2 SVGIG (reference sequence). The CDR3 here is CAWSVGVAATDTQYF. The CDR3 bases are TGTGCCTGGAGTGTAGGGGTAGCAGCCACAGATACGCAGTATTTT.

The V and J genes are TRBV25-1 and TRBJ2-7; no reliable D call. The germline gives CDR1 MGHDK, CDR2 SYGVNS. V was cut by 2 bases and J by 3 bases, with 8 bases left in between. The CDR3 extends over 13 amino acids. CDR3 sequence: CASSEGPRYEQYF. CDR3 coding DNA: TGTGCCAGCAGTGAAGGTCCGCGCTACGAGCAGTACTTC.